This TCR beta chain was identified in a study of T cells in Graves' hyperthyroidism and ophthalmopathy. This clonotype appeared many times. The antigen is undetermined. The CDR3 covers 14 residues. Germline V gene sequence: CDR1 MNHNS, CDR2 SASEGT. Trimming left V 6 bases short and J 5 bases short, with 13 bases between. TCR beta CDR3 sequences were amplified from RNA transcripts. HTBI primers were used for first-round RT-PCR of the TCR CDR3. Each CDR3 protein is one row after TCRdb ran MiXCR on the multiplex PCR reads. The sample carries about 550,000 distinct CDR3 sequences, around 20% recorded once. Findings and limits, study-wide: Ophthalmopathy and stable hyperthyroidism were separated by a 13 V-J model.

Recently diagnosed hyperthyroidism of less than 2 months' duration affected patients aged 18 to 65. Specimen: blood. The chain couples TRBV6-1 to TRBJ2-2; TRBD2 might be the D (5 bases). The sequence was obtained from a man younger than 35 with Graves' hyperthyroidism. CDR3 sequence: CASRLFSETGELFF. Written as DNA, the CDR3 is TGTGCCAGCAGACTCTTTAGCGAAACCGGGGAGCTGTTTTTT.